A selection of T cell receptor beta chains follows, all from one sample in a study of shared clonotypes between healthy human individuals. Some clones are missing from TCRdb's copy, which holds only in-frame ones; the method was immunoSEQ multiplex PCR. The repertoire consists of 400,000 to 500,000 clones, with over 60% occurring once and the leading ten covering roughly 13%. Sequencing was performed on PBMCs. The receptor set was obtained from a middle-aged woman in good health. Some clones in this sample may be carry-over from other donors' samples. Both conserved end residues are part of each CDR3. Not all rows give a size; the values are once, few, many and, for expanded clones, a class.

v_call,clone_size,cdr3_length,j_call,cdr3_aa
TRBV5-4,.,14,TRBJ1-2,CASSLDGTGYGYTF
TRBV27,.,14,TRBJ1-5,CASSQLGGNQPQHF
TRBV10-3,.,15,TRBJ1-3,CAISELFDRGNTIYF
TRBV7-2,once,15,TRBJ2-1,CASSPREGRINEQFF
TRBV7-3,.,13,TRBJ2-1,CASSLRREGEQFF
TRBV6-5,.,14,TRBJ1-1,CASSGLGGGGEAFF
TRBV12-5,once,13,TRBJ1-1,CASGSDSITEAFF
TRBV5-1,.,15,TRBJ2-1,CASSLETSGYNEQFF
TRBV19,.,17,TRBJ1-1,CASSIDKWTGANTEAFF
TRBV20-1,.,11,.,CSGSSAYEQYF
TRBV11-3,.,13,TRBJ1-1,CASSKQGNTEAFF
TRBV9,.,16,TRBJ2-7,CASSAAGGTSSHEQYF
TRBV11-2,once,14,TRBJ2-1,CASRGAGSFNEQFF
TRBV27,.,13,TRBJ1-2,CASSLRPLYGYTF
TRBV5-1,few,14,TRBJ2-7,CASSLDRDPYEQYF
TRBV5-1,.,13,TRBJ2-7,CASSLERGYEQYF
TRBV28,.,16,TRBJ1-1,CASSRQGARTFREAFF
TRBV2,.,14,TRBJ2-2,CASSRAPNTGELFF
TRBV6-5,.,14,TRBJ2-1,CASRRQGSYNEQFF
TRBV5-1,.,16,TRBJ2-1,CASSSGLAGAYNEQFF
TRBV18,.,14,TRBJ2-5,CASRTSGNQETQYF
TRBV15,.,16,TRBJ1-3,CATSSMGRTSGNTIYF
TRBV6-1,few,14,TRBJ2-6,CASSADRVANVLTF
TRBV11-2,.,14,TRBJ2-7,CASSLGGSSYEQYF
TRBV7-3,few,16,TRBJ2-2,CASSPRGDFYTGELFF
TRBV7-3,few,17,TRBJ2-5,CASSLGSGTGQQETQYF
TRBV6-4,.,13,TRBJ2-1,CASSDERGNEQFF
TRBV7-9,.,15,TRBJ2-3,CASSLDVSGTDTQYF
TRBV4-1,.,15,TRBJ1-5,CASSQNTGGSQPQHF
TRBV7-6,few,15,TRBJ1-5,CASSPDINSNQPQHF
TRBV2,.,16,TRBJ2-3,CASRPKGLRSTDTQYF
TRBV5-1,.,16,TRBJ2-5,CASSLWGQGLAETQYF
TRBV30,.,13,TRBJ1-1,CAWSVGLGTEAFF
TRBV4-2,.,16,TRBJ2-6,CASSQDQGSGANVLIF
TRBV5-4,few,14,TRBJ1-1,CASRSHRGRTEAFF
TRBV18,.,14,TRBJ2-7,CASSRTGESWEQYF
TRBV6-6,.,12,TRBJ1-2,CASSYPLAGYTF
TRBV7-9,few,11,TRBJ1-2,CASSLYYGYTF
TRBV15,.,17,TRBJ2-5,CATSPRTGRANVETQYF
TRBV11-2,.,15,TRBJ2-5,CASSSRTGGRETQYF
TRBV6-6,.,14,TRBJ2-1,CASRVTSGINEQFF
TRBV2,.,12,TRBJ2-2,CASSDGAGELFF
TRBV7-2,.,13,TRBJ2-5,CASGQIAGETQYF
TRBV2,.,15,TRBJ2-1,CASRPGLILGDEQFF
TRBV18,few,14,TRBJ2-7,CASSPLVAPYEQYF
TRBV2,once,16,TRBJ2-7,CASSERFPLLTYEQYF
TRBV5-4,once,14,TRBJ1-2,CASSGVSGGYGYTF
TRBV30,few,14,TRBJ2-1,CAWSVGLPYNEQFF
TRBV7-9,.,12,TRBJ1-1,CASSFGNTEAFF
TRBV4-3,.,17,TRBJ2-2,CASSRRLAGDGSGELFF
TRBV10-2,few,14,TRBJ1-1,CASSEGTGDTEAFF
TRBV7-9,.,15,TRBJ2-7,CASSLAAGKTYEQYF
TRBV19,.,15,TRBJ2-7,CASSIGDRDFGEQYF
TRBV5-1,.,17,TRBJ2-5,CASSLVPTTSGQETQYF
TRBV28,many,13,TRBJ2-7,CASSLKFYYEQYF